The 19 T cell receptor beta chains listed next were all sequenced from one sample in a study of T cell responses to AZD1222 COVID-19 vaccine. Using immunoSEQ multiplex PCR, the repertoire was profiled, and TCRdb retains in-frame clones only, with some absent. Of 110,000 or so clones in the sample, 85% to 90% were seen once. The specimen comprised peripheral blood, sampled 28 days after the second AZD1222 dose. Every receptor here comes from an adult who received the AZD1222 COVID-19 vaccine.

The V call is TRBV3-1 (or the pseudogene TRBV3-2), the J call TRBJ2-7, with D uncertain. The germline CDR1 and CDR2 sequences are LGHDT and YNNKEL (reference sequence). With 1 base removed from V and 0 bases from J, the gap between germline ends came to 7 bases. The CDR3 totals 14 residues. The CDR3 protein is CASSQVANSYEQYF. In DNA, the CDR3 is TGTGCCAGCAGCCAAGTTGCCAACTCCTACGAGCAGTACTTC.

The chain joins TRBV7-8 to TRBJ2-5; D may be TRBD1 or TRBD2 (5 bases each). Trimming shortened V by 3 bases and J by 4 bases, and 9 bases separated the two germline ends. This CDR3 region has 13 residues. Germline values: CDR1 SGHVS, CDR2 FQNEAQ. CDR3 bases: TGTGCCAGCAGCTTGGGGGTCCGAGAGACCCAGTACTTC. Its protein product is CASSLGVRETQYF.

The CDR3 sequence is CASSSTRDTGNEQFF. Here the CDR3 DNA reads TGTGCCAGCAGCTCAACTCGGGATACAGGTAATGAGCAGTTCTTC. V usage is TRBV7-9 and J usage is TRBJ2-1, with D perhaps given as TRBD1 or TRBD2 (5 bases each). Germline CDR1 SEHNR, CDR2 FQNEAQ (reference sequence). V lost 4 bases and J 7 bases, leaving 17 bases between the germline ends. This CDR3 comprises 15 residues.

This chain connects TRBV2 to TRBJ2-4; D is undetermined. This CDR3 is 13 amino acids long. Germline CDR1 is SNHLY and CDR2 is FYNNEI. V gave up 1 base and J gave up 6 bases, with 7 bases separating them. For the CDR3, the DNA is TGTGCCAGCAGTGAAGGGGCTGGAAACATTCAGTACTTC. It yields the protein CASSEGAGNIQYF.

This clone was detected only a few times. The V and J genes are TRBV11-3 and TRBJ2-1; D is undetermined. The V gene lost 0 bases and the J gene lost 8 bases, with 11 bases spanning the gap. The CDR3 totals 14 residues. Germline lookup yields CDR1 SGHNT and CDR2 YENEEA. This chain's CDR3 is CASSLEWDSDEQFF. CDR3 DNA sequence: TGTGCCAGCAGCTTAGAGTGGGATTCTGATGAGCAGTTCTTC.

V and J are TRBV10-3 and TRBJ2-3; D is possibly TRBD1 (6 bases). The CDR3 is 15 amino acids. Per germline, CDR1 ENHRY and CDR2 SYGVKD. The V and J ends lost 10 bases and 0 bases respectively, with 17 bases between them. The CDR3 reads CATLQGHLSTDTQYF. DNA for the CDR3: TGTGCCACCTTACAGGGACATCTTAGCACAGATACGCAGTATTTT.

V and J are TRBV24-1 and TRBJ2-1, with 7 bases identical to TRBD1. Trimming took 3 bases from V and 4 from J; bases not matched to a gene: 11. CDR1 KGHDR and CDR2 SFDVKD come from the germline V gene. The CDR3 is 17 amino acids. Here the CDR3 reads CATSDPLTGLGYNEQFF. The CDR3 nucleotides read TGTGCCACCAGTGATCCTTTGACAGGGCTCGGGTACAATGAGCAGTTCTTC.

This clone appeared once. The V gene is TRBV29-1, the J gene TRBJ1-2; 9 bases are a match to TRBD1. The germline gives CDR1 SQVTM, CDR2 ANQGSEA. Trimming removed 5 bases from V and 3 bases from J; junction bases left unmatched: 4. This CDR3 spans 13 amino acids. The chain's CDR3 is CSVTRTGDYGYTF. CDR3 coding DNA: TGCAGCGTTACCCGGACAGGGGACTATGGCTACACCTTC. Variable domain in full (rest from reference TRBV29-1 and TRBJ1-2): SAVISQKPSRDICQRGTSLTIQCQVDSQVTMMFWYRQQPGQSLTLIATANQGSEATYESGFVIDKFPISRPNLTFSTLTVSNMSPEDSSIYLCSVTRTGDYGYTFGSGTRLTVV.

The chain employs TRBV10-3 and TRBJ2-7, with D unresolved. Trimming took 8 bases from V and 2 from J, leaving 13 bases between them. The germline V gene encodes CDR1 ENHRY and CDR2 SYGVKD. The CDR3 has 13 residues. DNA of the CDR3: TGTGCCATCGCGGCAAGTAGGGCCTACGAGCAGTACTTC. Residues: CAIAASRAYEQYF.

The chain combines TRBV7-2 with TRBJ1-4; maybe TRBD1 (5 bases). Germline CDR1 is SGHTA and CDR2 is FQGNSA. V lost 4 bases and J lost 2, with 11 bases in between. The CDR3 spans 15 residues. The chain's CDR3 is CASSSHRGTNEKLFF. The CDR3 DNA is TGTGCCAGCAGCTCCCATCGGGGGACTAATGAAAAACTGTTTTTT.

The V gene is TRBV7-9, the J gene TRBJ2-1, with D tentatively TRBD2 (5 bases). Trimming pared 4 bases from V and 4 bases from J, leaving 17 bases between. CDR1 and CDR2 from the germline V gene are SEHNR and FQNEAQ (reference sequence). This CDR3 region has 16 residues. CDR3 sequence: CASSSGKVRGYNEQFF. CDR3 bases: TGTGCCAGCAGCTCTGGCAAAGTTCGGGGATACAATGAGCAGTTCTTC.

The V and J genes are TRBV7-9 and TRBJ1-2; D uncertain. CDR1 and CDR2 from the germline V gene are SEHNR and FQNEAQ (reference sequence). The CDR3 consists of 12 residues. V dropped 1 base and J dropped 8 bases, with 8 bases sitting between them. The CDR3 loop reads CASSLGPGGYTF. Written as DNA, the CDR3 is TGTGCCAGCAGCTTAGGACCGGGGGGCTACACCTTC.

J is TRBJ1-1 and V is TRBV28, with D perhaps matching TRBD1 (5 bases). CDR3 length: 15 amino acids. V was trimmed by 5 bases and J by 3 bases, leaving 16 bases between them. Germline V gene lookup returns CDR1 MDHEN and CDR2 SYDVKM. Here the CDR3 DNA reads TGTGCCAGCAGTGCCGGGGGAGGGGTGGACACTGAAGCTTTCTTT. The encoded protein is CASSAGGGVDTEAFF.

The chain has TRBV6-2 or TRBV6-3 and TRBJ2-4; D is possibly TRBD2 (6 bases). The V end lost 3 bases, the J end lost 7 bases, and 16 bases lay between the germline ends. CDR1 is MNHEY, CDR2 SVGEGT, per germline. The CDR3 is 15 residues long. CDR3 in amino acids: CASSYGRQPGNIQYF. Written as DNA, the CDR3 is TGTGCCAGCAGTTATGGGAGGCAGCCAGGGAACATTCAGTACTTC.

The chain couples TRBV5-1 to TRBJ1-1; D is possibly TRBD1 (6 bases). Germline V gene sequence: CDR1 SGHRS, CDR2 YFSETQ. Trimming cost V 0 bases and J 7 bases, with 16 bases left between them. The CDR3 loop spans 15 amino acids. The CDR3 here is CASSLAQQGNNEAFF. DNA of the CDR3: TGCGCCAGCAGCTTGGCCCAGCAGGGGAATAATGAAGCTTTCTTT.

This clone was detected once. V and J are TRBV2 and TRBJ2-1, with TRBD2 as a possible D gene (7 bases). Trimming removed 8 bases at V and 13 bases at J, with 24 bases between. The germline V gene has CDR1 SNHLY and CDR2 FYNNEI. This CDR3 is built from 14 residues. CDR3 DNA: TGTGCCAGCGGGGGGGGTTATCAGGGACATCCACAGTTCTTC. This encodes CASGGGYQGHPQFF. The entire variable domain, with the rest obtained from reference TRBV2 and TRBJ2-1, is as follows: EPEVTQTPSHQVTQMGQEVILRCVPISNHLYFYWYRQILGQKVEFLVSFYNNEISEKSEIFDDQFSVERPDGSNFTLKIRSTKLEDSAMYFCASGGGYQGHPQFFGPGTRLTVL.

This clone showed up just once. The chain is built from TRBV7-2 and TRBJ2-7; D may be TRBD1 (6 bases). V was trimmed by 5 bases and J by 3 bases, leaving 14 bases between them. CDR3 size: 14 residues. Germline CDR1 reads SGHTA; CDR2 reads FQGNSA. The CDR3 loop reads CASSKMTGDYEQYF. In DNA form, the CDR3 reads TGTGCCAGCAGCAAGATGACAGGCGACTACGAGCAGTACTTC.

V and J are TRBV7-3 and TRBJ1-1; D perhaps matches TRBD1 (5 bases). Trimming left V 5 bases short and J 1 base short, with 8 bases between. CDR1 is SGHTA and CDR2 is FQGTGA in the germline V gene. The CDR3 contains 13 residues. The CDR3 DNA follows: TGTGCCAGCAGCCCCACAGGGAACACTGAAGCTTTCTTT. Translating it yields CASSPTGNTEAFF.

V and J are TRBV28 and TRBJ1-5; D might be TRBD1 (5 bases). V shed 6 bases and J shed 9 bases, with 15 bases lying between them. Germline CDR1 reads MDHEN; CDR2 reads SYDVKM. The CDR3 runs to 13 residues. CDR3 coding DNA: TGTGCCAGCAGCATAAGGGGATGGGGGCCCCAGCATTTT. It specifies CASSIRGWGPQHF.